Reported below is one T cell receptor (beta chain). Its specificity is not known. Quantitative 5'-RACE with molecular barcodes was used to make the TCR beta libraries. Using its own MiXCR run on the 5' RACE reads, TCRdb lists one record per CDR3 protein. Here the sample spans over 450,000 distinct CDR3 sequences, more than 9.5% being singletons. Germline loops: CDR1 SGHRS, CDR2 YFSETQ. Losses at the gene ends were 5 bases for V and 5 bases for J; bases not matched to a gene: 15. The CDR3 consists of 16 residues. The record originates from a study of CD8 T cells in ankylosing spondylitis. Study-level results: Characteristic of ankylosing spondylitis blood, it appeared, was a TCR beta motif comprising roughly 8 highly homologous variants. As reported, disease-linked clones showed significant enrichment in matched ankylosing spondylitis synovial fluid. Earlier reports found some motif variants in synovial fluid and blood in reactive arthritis. Researchers report that disease-linked clones proved CD8+ and relatively rare in peripheral blood.

The receptor comes from a male donor with ankylosing spondylitis. Input material: blood, either unsorted or a sorted T cell fraction (not recorded which). The chain joins TRBV5-1 to TRBJ1-1; 7 bases line up with TRBD1. Here the CDR3 DNA reads TGCGCCAGCAGAGATTACTACAGGGGAGGAGGGACTGAAGCTTTCTTT. Protein: CASRDYYRGGGTEAFF.